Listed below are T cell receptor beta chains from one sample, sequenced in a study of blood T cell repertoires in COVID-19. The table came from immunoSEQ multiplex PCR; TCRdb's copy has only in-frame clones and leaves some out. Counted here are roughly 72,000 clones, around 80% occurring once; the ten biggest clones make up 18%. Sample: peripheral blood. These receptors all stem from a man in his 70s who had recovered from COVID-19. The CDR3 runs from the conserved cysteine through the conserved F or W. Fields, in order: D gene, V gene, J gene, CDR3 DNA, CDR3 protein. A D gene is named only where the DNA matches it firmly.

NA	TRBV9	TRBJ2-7	TGTGCCAGCAGCGTAGACAGCTCCTACGAGCAGTACTTC	CASSVDSSYEQYF
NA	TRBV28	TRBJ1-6	TGTGCCAGCAGAATAGCAGGGCTTTTACAAGACTCACCCCTCCACTTT	CASRIAGLLQDSPLHF
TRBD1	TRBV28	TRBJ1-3	TGTGCCAGCAGTTTACCGGGACAGGGGCAGGACACCATATATTTT	CASSLPGQGQDTIYF
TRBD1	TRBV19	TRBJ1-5	TGTGCCAGTAGTATGAGGGCAGGGGGCTTACAGCCCCAGCATTTT	CASSMRAGGLQPQHF
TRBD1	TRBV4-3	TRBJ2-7	TGCGCCAGCAGCCAGTCGACAGGGGGGTATAACGAGCAGTACTTC	CASSQSTGGYNEQYF
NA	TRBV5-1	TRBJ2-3	TGCGCCAGCAGCTTGGACAGGGCTTCAGATACGCAGTATTTT	CASSLDRASDTQYF
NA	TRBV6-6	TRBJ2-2	TGTGCAACAACGGACAGTCTAAACACCGGGGAGCTGTTTTTT	CATTDSLNTGELFF
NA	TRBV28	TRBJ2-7	TGTGCCAGCAGTTCCGGGAGCTCCCCCGATCCCTACGAGCAGTACTTC	CASSSGSSPDPYEQYF
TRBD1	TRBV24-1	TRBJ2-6	TGTGCCACCAGTGAGGGTGGACAGGGATCATCTGGGGCCAACGTCCTGACTTTC	CATSEGGQGSSGANVLTF
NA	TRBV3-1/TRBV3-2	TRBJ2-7	TGTGCCAGCAGCCCCACTGGCTACGAGCAGTACTTC	CASSPTGYEQYF